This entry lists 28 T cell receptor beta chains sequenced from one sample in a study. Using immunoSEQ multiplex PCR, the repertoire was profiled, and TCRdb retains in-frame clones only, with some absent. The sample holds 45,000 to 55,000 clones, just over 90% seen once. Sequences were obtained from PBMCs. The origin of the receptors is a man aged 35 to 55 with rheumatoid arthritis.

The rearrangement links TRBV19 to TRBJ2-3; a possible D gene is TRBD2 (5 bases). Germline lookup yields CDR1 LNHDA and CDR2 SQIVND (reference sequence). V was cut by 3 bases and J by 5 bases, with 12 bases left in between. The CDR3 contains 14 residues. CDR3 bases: TGTGCCAGTAGTATTTCTAGTGCGGGAGATACGCAGTATTTT. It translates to CASSISSAGDTQYF.

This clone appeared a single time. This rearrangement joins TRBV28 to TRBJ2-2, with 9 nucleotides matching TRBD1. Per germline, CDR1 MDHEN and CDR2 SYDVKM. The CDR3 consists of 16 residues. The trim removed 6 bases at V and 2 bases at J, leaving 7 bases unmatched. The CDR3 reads CASSSGTGSNTGELFF. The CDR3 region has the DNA TGTGCCAGCAGCTCAGGGACAGGGTCTAACACCGGGGAGCTGTTTTTT. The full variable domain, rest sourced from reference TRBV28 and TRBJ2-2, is DVKVTQSSRYLVKRTGEKVFLECVQDMDHENMFWYRQDPGLGLRLIYFSYDVKMKEKGDIPEGYSVSREKKERFSLILESASTNQTSMYLCASSSGTGSNTGELFFGEGSRLTVL.

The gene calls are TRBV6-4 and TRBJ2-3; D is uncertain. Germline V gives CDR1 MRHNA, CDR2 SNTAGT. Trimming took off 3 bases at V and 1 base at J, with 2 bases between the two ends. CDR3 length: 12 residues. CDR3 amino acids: CASSEGTDTQYF. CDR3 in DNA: TGTGCCAGCAGTGAGGGCACAGATACGCAGTATTTT.

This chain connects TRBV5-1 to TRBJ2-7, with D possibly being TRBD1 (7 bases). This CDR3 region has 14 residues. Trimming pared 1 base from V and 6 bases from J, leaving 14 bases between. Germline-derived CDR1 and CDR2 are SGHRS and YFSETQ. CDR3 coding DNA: TGCGCCAGCAGCTTGTCGACTAGGGGGCTCGAGCAGTACTTC. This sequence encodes CASSLSTRGLEQYF.

The CDR3 nucleotides are TGTGCCAGCAGCCGGGGACTAGCGGGAAGGGAGCAGTACTTC. Protein: CASSRGLAGREQYF. The chain joins TRBV14 to TRBJ2-7; TRBD2 matches at 13 bases. CDR3 length: 14 amino acids. The J segment lost 7 bases and the V segment lost 4 bases, leaving 4 bases of the junction unmatched. Germline CDR1 and CDR2: SGHDN and FVKESK. The full variable domain, in which reference TRBV14 and TRBJ2-7 provide the parts outside the CDR3, is EAGVTQFPSHSVIEKGQTVTLRCDPISGHDNLYWYRRVMGKEIKFLLHFVKESKQDESGMPNNRFLAERTGGTYSTLKVQPAELEDSGVYFCASSRGLAGREQYFGPGTRLTVT.

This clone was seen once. CDR3 region: CAIREGVIASYEQYF. The CDR3 DNA is TGTGCCATCAGGGAAGGGGTTATTGCTTCCTACGAGCAGTACTTC. The chain combines TRBV10-3 with TRBJ2-7; D is possibly TRBD1 (5 bases). The CDR3 spans 15 residues. Germline CDR1 and CDR2: ENHRY and SYGVKD. V lost 6 bases to trimming and J lost 1 base, with 16 bases between them.

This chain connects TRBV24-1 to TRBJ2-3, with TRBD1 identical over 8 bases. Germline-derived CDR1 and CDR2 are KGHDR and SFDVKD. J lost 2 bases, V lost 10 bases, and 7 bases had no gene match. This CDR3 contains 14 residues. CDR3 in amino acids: CATQDRAPTDTQYF. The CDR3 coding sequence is TGTGCCACTCAGGACAGGGCTCCCACAGATACGCAGTATTTT.

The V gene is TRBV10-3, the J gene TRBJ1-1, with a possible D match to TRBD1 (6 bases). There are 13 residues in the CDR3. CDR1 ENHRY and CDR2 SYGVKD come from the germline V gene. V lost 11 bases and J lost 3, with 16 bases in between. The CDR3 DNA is TGTGCCTCACAGGGTCGTCGAGACACTGAAGCTTTCTTT. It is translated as CASQGRRDTEAFF.

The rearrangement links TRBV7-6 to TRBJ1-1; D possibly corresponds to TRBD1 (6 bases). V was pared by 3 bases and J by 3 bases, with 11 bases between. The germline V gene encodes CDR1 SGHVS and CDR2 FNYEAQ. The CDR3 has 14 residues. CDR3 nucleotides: TGTGCCAGCAGCTTGGAACAGGGCTACACTGAAGCTTTCTTT. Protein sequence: CASSLEQGYTEAFF. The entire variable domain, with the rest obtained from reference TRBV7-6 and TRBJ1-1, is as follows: GAGVSQSPRYKVTKRGQDVALRCDPISGHVSLYWYRQALGQGPEFLTYFNYEAQQDKSGLPNDRFSAERPEGSISTLTIQRTEQRDSAMYRCASSLEQGYTEAFFGQGTRLTVV.

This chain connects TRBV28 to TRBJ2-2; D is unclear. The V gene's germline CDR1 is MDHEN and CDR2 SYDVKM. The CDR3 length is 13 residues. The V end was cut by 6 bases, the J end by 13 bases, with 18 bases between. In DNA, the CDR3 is TGTGCCAGCAGCATGCGTTCCGTCCTGGGGCTGTTTTTT. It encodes CASSMRSVLGLFF. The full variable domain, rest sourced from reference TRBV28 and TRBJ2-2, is DVKVTQSSRYLVKRTGEKVFLECVQDMDHENMFWYRQDPGLGLRLIYFSYDVKMKEKGDIPEGYSVSREKKERFSLILESASTNQTSMYLCASSMRSVLGLFFGEGSRLTVL.

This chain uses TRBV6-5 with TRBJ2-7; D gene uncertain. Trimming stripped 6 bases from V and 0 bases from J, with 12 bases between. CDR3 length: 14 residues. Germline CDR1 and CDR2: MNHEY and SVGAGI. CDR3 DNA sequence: TGTGCCAGCAGCCATGACACCTCCTCCTACGAGCAGTACTTC. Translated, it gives CASSHDTSSYEQYF.

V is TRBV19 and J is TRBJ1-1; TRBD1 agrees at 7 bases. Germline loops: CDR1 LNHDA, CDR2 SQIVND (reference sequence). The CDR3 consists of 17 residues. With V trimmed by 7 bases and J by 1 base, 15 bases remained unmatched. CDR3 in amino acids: CASIPDRASRANTEAFF. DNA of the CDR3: TGTGCCAGTATTCCAGACAGGGCTTCCCGGGCGAACACTGAAGCTTTCTTT.

The CDR3 loop reads CAISDSSGSGTGELFF. As DNA, the CDR3 is TGTGCCATCAGTGATTCTAGCGGGAGTGGTACCGGGGAGCTGTTTTTT. V and J are TRBV10-3 and TRBJ2-2; 10 bases are a match to TRBD2. Germline assignment: CDR1 ENHRY and CDR2 SYGVKD. V lost 3 bases, J lost 5 bases, and 6 bases stayed unmatched. The CDR3 runs 16 residues.

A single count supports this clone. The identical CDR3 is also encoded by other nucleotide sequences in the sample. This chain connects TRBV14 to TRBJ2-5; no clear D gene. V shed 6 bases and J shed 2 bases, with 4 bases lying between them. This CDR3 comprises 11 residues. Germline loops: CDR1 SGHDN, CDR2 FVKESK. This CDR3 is CASSLQETQYF. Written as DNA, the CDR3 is TGTGCCAGCAGTCTACAAGAGACCCAGTACTTC. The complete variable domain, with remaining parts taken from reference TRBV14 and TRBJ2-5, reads EAGVTQFPSHSVIEKGQTVTLRCDPISGHDNLYWYRRVMGKEIKFLLHFVKESKQDESGMPNNRFLAERTGGTYSTLKVQPAELEDSGVYFCASSLQETQYFGPGTRLLVL.

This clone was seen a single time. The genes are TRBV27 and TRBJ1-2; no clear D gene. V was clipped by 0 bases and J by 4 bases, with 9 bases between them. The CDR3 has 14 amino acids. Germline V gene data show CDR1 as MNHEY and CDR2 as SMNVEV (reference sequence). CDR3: CASSLSSGFYGYTF. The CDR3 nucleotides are TGTGCCAGCAGTTTATCGTCCGGCTTCTATGGCTACACCTTC.

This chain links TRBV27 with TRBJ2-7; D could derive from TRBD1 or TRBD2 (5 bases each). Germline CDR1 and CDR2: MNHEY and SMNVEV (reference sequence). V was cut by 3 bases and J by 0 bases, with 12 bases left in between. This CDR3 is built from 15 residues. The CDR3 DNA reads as TGTGCCAGCAGTTTTGGTGGGACGCGCTCCTACGAGCAGTACTTC. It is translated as CASSFGGTRSYEQYF.

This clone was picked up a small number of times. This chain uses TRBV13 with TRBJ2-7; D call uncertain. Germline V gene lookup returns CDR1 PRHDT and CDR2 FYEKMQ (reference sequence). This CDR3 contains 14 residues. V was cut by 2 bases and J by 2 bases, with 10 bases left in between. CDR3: CASSLKRQTYEQYF. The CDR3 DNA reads TGTGCCAGCAGCTTAAAGAGACAAACCTACGAGCAGTACTTC.

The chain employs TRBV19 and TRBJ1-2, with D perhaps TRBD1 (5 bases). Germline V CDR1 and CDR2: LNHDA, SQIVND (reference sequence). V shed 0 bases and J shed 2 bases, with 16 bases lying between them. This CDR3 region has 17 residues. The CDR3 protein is CASSIDPDSIKNYGYTF. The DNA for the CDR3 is TGTGCCAGTAGTATAGATCCCGACAGTATTAAAAACTATGGCTACACCTTC.

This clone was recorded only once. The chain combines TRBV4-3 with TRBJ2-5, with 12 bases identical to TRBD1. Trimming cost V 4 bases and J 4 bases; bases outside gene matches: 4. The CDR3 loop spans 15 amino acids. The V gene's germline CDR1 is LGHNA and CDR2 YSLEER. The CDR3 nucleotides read TGCGCCAGCAGCCTGGGGACAGGGGGCGGAGAGACCCAGTACTTC. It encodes CASSLGTGGGETQYF.

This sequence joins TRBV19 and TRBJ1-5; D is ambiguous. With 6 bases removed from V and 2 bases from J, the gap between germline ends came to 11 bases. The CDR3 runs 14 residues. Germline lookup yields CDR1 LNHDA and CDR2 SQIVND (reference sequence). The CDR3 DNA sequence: TGTGCCAGTAGGGTGCTTTCCGGCAATCAGCCCCAGCATTTT. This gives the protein CASRVLSGNQPQHF.

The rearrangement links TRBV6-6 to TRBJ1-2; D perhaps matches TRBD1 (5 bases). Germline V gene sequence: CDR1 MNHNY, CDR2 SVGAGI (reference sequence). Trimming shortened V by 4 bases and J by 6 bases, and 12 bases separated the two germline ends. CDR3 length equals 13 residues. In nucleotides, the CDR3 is TGTGCCAGCAGTTCAACCGGGACGGATGGCTACACCTTC. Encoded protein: CASSSTGTDGYTF.

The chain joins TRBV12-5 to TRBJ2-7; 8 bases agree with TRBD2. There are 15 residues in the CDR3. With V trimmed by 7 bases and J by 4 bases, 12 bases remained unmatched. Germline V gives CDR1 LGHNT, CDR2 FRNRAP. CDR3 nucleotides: TGTGCTAGTGCCCCTCCGGGGGGGAATAAGTACGAGCAGTACTTC. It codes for CASAPPGGNKYEQYF.

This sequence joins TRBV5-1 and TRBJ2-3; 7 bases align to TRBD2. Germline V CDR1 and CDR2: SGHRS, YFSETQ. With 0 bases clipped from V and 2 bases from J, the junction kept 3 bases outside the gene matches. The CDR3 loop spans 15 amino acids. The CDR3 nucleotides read TGCGCCAGCAGCTTGGCGGGGGACTACACAGATACGCAGTATTTT. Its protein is CASSLAGDYTDTQYF. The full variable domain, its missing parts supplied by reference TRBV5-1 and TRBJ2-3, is KAGVTQTPRYLIKTRGQQVTLSCSPISGHRSVSWYQQTPGQGLQFLFEYFSETQRNKGNFPGRFSGRQFSNSRSEMNVSTLELGDSALYLCASSLAGDYTDTQYFGPGTRLTVL.

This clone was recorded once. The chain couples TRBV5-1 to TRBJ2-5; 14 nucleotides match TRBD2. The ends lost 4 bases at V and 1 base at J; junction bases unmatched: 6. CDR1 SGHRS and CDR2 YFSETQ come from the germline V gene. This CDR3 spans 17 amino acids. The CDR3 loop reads CASSTSTSGGAQETQYF. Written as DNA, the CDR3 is TGCGCCAGCAGCACCTCGACTAGCGGGGGGGCCCAAGAGACCCAGTACTTC.

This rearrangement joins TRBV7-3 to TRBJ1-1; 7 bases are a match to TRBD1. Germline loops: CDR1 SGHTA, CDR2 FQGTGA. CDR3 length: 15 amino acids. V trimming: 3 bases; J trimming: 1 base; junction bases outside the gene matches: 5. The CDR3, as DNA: TGTGCCAGCAGCTTGACAGGGAATCAGAACACTGAAGCTTTCTTT. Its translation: CASSLTGNQNTEAFF.

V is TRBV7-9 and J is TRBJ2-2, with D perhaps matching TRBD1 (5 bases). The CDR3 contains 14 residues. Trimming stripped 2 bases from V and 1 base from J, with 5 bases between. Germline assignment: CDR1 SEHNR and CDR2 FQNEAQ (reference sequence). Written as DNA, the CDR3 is TGTGCCAGCAGCTTAACAGGGAACACCGGGGAGCTGTTTTTT. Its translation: CASSLTGNTGELFF.

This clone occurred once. This CDR3 reads CASSAEDRGLRDGYTF. The CDR3 coding sequence is TGCGCCAGCAGCGCGGAGGACAGGGGGCTTCGAGATGGCTACACCTTC. The chain links TRBV5-1 to TRBJ1-2; 11 bases are shared with TRBD1. J lost 6 bases, V lost 4 bases, and 11 bases had no gene match. CDR3 length equals 16 residues. The germline V gene has CDR1 SGHRS and CDR2 YFSETQ.

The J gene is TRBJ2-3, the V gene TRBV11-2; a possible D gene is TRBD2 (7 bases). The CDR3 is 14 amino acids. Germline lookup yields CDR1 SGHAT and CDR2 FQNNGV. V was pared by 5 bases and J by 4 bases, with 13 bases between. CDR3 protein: CASSTRGGPDTQYF. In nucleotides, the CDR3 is TGTGCCAGCAGCACCCGCGGGGGCCCAGATACGCAGTATTTT. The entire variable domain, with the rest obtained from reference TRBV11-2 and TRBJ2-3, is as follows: EAGVAQSPRYKIIEKRQSVAFWCNPISGHATLYWYQQILGQGPKLLIQFQNNGVVDDSQLPKDRFSAERLKGVDSTLKIQPAKLEDSAVYLCASSTRGGPDTQYFGPGTRLTVL.